The next 29 T cell receptor beta chains were all read from a single sample in a study of T cells after yellow fever vaccination. TCRdb re-called the 5' RACE reads with MiXCR, one entry per CDR3 protein. The table has some 120,000 distinct CDR3 sequences, about 8.2% seen once; the top ten hold under 40%. Specimen: CD8+ T cells sorted from PBMCs, collected on the day of the yellow fever booster vaccination. These TCRs come from a man between 18 and 29 years old who received the YFV17D yellow fever vaccine.

The V gene is TRBV6-2 or TRBV6-3, the J gene TRBJ2-7, with D unresolved. This CDR3 comprises 13 residues. CDR1 and CDR2 from the germline V gene are MNHEY and SVGEGT. V gave up 3 bases and J gave up 0 bases, with 6 bases separating them. The DNA of the CDR3 is TGTGCCAGCAGTTATATCGACTCCTACGAGCAGTACTTC. This sequence encodes CASSYIDSYEQYF.

The gene calls are TRBV29-1 and TRBJ2-3; 10 bases align to TRBD2. This CDR3 is 18 amino acids long. V dropped 3 bases and J dropped 2; count of bases not matched to a gene: 14. Germline V lookup: CDR1 SQVTM, CDR2 ANQGSEA. The CDR3 region is CSVEGLAGATLSTDTQYF. In DNA, the CDR3 is TGCAGCGTTGAGGGTCTAGCGGGGGCCACTCTATCCACAGATACGCAGTATTTT.

This clonotype appeared a few times. The chain has TRBV13 and TRBJ1-2; maybe TRBD1 (5 bases). Germline loops: CDR1 PRHDT, CDR2 FYEKMQ (reference sequence). Trimming took off 0 bases at V and 12 bases at J, with 11 bases between the two ends. This CDR3 region has 12 residues. CDR3 in amino acids: CASSLGAWDHTF. The CDR3 DNA sequence: TGTGCCAGCAGCTTAGGCGCCTGGGACCACACCTTC. The complete variable domain, with remaining parts taken from reference TRBV13 and TRBJ1-2, reads AAGVIQSPRHLIKEKRETATLKCYPIPRHDTVYWYQQGPGQDPQFLISFYEKMQSDKGSIPDRFSAQQFSDYHSELNMSSLELGDSALYFCASSLGAWDHTFGSGTRLTVV.

The CDR3 coding sequence is TGTGCCAGCAGGCGGACAGGGGCGAACACCGGGGAGCTGTTTTTT. This encodes CASRRTGANTGELFF. This rearrangement joins TRBV12-3 or TRBV12-4 to TRBJ2-2; 9 positions match TRBD1. This CDR3 spans 15 amino acids. V gave up 6 bases and J gave up 0 bases; unmatched junction bases: 2.

There are a few counts of this clonotype. J is TRBJ1-5 and V is TRBV6-2 or TRBV6-3; perhaps TRBD1 as D (5 bases). V lost 5 bases and J lost 7, with 9 bases in between. This CDR3 region has 12 residues. Germline-derived CDR1 and CDR2 are MNHEY and SVGEGT. CDR3 loop: CASSPTAQPQHF. For the CDR3, the DNA is TGTGCCAGCAGTCCGACAGCGCAGCCCCAGCATTTT.

DNA for the CDR3: TGTGCCAGCAGTTTATCGCAGGGGCAAATCTACGAGCAGTACTTC. This codes for CASSLSQGQIYEQYF. The chain links TRBV27 to TRBJ2-7, with D possibly being TRBD1 (6 bases). The CDR3 totals 15 residues. The germline V gene has CDR1 MNHEY and CDR2 SMNVEV (reference sequence). Between the trimmed V and J ends, which lost 0 bases and 3 bases, there was a span of 12 bases.

CDR3 DNA sequence: TGCAGCGGGACAAGGAGGGACACGCAGTATTTT. Translation: CSGTRRDTQYF. The rearrangement joins TRBV29-1 to TRBJ2-3; maybe TRBD2 (6 bases). This CDR3 contains 11 residues. V dropped 7 bases and J dropped 9 bases, with 14 bases sitting between them. CDR1 is SQVTM and CDR2 is ANQGSEA in the germline V gene.

This clonotype has more than one count but fewer than ten. The CDR3: CASSVMGGRGTEAFF. For the CDR3, the DNA is TGTGCCAGCAGCGTTATGGGGGGGCGAGGGACTGAAGCTTTCTTT. This chain joins TRBV7-2 and TRBJ1-1, with D maybe TRBD1 (6 bases). The CDR3 is 15 residues long. CDR1 SGHTA and CDR2 FQGNSA come from the germline V gene. Trimming removed 5 bases from V and 5 bases from J, with 18 bases in between.

This clonotype was detected many times. This chain links TRBV27 with TRBJ1-2, with D maybe TRBD1 (5 bases). CDR1 MNHEY and CDR2 SMNVEV come from the germline V gene (reference sequence). The CDR3 has 15 residues. Trimming pared 0 bases from V and 4 bases from J, leaving 12 bases between. The CDR3 DNA follows: TGTGCCAGCAGTTTATCGGAGGGGTATAGCTATGGCTACACCTTC. Amino acid sequence: CASSLSEGYSYGYTF.

This chain uses TRBV6-2 or TRBV6-3 with TRBJ2-3; D gene uncertain. This CDR3 is built from 14 residues. Germline lookup yields CDR1 MNHEY and CDR2 SVGEGT. Trimming cost V 2 bases and J 6 bases, with 12 bases left between them. CDR3 residues: CASSYGRPMDTQYF. The CDR3 nucleotides are TGTGCCAGCAGTTACGGTAGGCCCATGGATACGCAGTATTTT.

This clonotype was seen more than once but under ten times. The V gene is TRBV7-6, the J gene TRBJ1-1; 9 positions match TRBD1. The CDR3 has 15 residues. V was pared by 1 base and J by 5 bases, with 5 bases of the junction left unmatched. Germline CDR1 SGHVS, CDR2 FNYEAQ. For the CDR3, the DNA is TGTGCCAGCAGCTTAGGTACAGGGGGCTGGACTGAAGCTTTCTTT. This gives the protein CASSLGTGGWTEAFF.

This clonotype was detected only a few times. V is TRBV7-6 and J is TRBJ2-1; weak D call: TRBD2 (6 bases). The CDR3 contains 15 residues. Germline CDR1 and CDR2: SGHVS and FNYEAQ. Trimming took off 2 bases at V and 9 bases at J, with 17 bases between the two ends. The CDR3 loop is CASSLRAGGDREQFF. For the CDR3, the DNA is TGTGCCAGCAGCTTACGGGCAGGAGGGGACCGTGAGCAGTTCTTC. The complete variable domain, with remaining parts taken from reference TRBV7-6 and TRBJ2-1, reads GAGVSQSPRYKVTKRGQDVALRCDPISGHVSLYWYRQALGQGPEFLTYFNYEAQQDKSGLPNDRFSAERPEGSISTLTIQRTEQRDSAMYRCASSLRAGGDREQFFGPGTRLTVL.

V gene TRBV12-5 combines with J gene TRBJ1-4; weak D call: TRBD1 (5 bases). The V gene's germline CDR1 is LGHNT and CDR2 FRNRAP. Trimming left V 1 base short and J 0 bases short, with 12 bases between. The CDR3 has 17 amino acids. CDR3 sequence: CASGLDVTGSTNEKLFF. The CDR3 DNA sequence: TGTGCTAGTGGTTTGGATGTCACAGGATCAACTAATGAAAAACTGTTTTTT.

V and J are TRBV2 and TRBJ1-5, with TRBD1 matching 7 bases. This CDR3 region has 14 residues. CDR1 is SNHLY and CDR2 is FYNNEI in the germline V gene. V gave up 6 bases and J gave up 4 bases; unmatched junction bases: 6. CDR3 residues: CASRTGTSNQPQHF. CDR3 bases: TGTGCCAGCAGGACAGGGACCTCTAATCAGCCCCAGCATTTT.

This clonotype has a handful of counts. The chain is built from TRBV7-2 and TRBJ1-1; unclear D gene. Trimming took off 2 bases at V and 2 bases at J, with 18 bases between the two ends. Germline V gene lookup returns CDR1 SGHTA and CDR2 FQGNSA. The CDR3 has 17 residues. CDR3 protein: CASSLYGFGTGNTEAFF. The CDR3 DNA reads as TGTGCCAGCAGCTTATATGGGTTTGGAACGGGAAACACTGAAGCTTTCTTT.

The rearrangement uses TRBV5-6 and TRBJ1-5; D gene uncertain. Germline V gene sequence: CDR1 SGHDT, CDR2 YYEEEE. Trimming removed 3 bases at V and 7 bases at J, with 11 bases between. The CDR3 has 13 residues. The DNA of the CDR3 is TGTGCCAGCAGCTCCCAGGCTGGGCAGCCCCAGCATTTT. Its translation: CASSSQAGQPQHF.

This clonotype has a handful of counts. This sequence joins TRBV2 and TRBJ2-7; 8 nucleotides align to TRBD2. The germline V gene has CDR1 SNHLY and CDR2 FYNNEI. The CDR3 sequence is 16 residues long. Unmatched junction bases numbered 6, after V lost 0 bases and J lost 2 bases. As DNA, the CDR3 is TGTGCCAGCAGTGAAGCTGAAGCGGGGGCAGCCTACGAGCAGTACTTC. It yields the protein CASSEAEAGAAYEQYF.

This chain joins TRBV5-6 and TRBJ2-6; D remains unclear. Germline assignment: CDR1 SGHDT and CDR2 YYEEEE. Trimming stripped 4 bases from V and 0 bases from J, with 8 bases between. The CDR3 runs 15 residues. The CDR3 DNA is TGTGCCAGCAGCCCCCAACTCTCTGGGGCCAACGTCCTGACTTTC. This sequence encodes CASSPQLSGANVLTF.

This clonotype was observed a few times. The gene calls are TRBV7-9 and TRBJ2-2; D ambiguous. V was clipped by 7 bases and J by 0 bases, with 6 bases between them. The CDR3 covers 13 residues. Germline-derived CDR1 and CDR2 are SEHNR and FQNEAQ (reference sequence). CDR3 in amino acids: CASILTNTGELFF. CDR3 DNA sequence: TGTGCCAGCATCCTTACGAACACCGGGGAGCTGTTTTTT. Complete variable domain (other parts from reference TRBV7-9 and TRBJ2-2): DTGVSQNPRHKITKRGQNVTFRCDPISEHNRLYWYRQTLGQGPEFLTYFQNEAQLEKSRLLSDRFSAERPKGSFSTLEIQRTEQGDSAMYLCASILTNTGELFFGEGSRLTVL.

This chain links TRBV6-6 with TRBJ2-7; D could derive from TRBD1 or TRBD2 (5 bases each). Trimming stripped 2 bases from V and 0 bases from J, with 11 bases between. The germline V gene has CDR1 MNHNY and CDR2 SVGAGI (reference sequence). The CDR3 consists of 15 residues. The CDR3 region has the DNA TGTGCCAGCAGTTACCCGGGACGGTACTCCTACGAGCAGTACTTC. This encodes CASSYPGRYSYEQYF.

The chain has TRBV20-1 and TRBJ1-5; no reliable D call. With 4 bases removed from V and 3 bases from J, the gap between germline ends came to 7 bases. The CDR3 sequence is 12 residues long. Per germline, CDR1 DFQATT and CDR2 SNEGSKA (reference sequence). CDR3 in amino acids: CSATPTNQPQHF. The CDR3 DNA is TGCAGTGCTACCCCGACCAATCAGCCCCAGCATTTT.

The genes are TRBV5-4 and TRBJ2-7, with a weak D call TRBD1 (7 bases). CDR3 size: 14 residues. Trimming removed 4 bases at V and 3 bases at J, with 14 bases between. CDR1 and CDR2 from the germline V gene are SGHNT and YYREEE (reference sequence). The CDR3, as DNA: TGTGCCAGCAGCCCGCAGGGGGGCATCTACGAGCAGTACTTC. Translating it yields CASSPQGGIYEQYF. The full variable domain, in which reference TRBV5-4 and TRBJ2-7 provide the parts outside the CDR3, is ETGVTQSPTHLIKTRGQQVTLRCSSQSGHNTVSWYQQALGQGPQFIFQYYREEENGRGNFPPRFSGLQFPNYSSELNVNALELDDSALYLCASSPQGGIYEQYFGPGTRLTVT.

V gene TRBV7-8 combines with J gene TRBJ2-1, with unresolved D. The length of the CDR3 is 13 residues. The germline V gene has CDR1 SGHVS and CDR2 FQNEAQ. Trimming shortened V by 0 bases and J by 10 bases, and 10 bases separated the two germline ends. Here the CDR3 DNA reads TGTGCCAGCAGCTTAGCCGTCCTAAGGGAGCAGTTCTTC. This translates into CASSLAVLREQFF.

This clonotype turned up a few times. The chain carries TRBV12-3 or TRBV12-4 and TRBJ2-2; D assignment may be TRBD1 or TRBD2 (5 bases each). The ends were cut back, 7 bases at V and 0 bases at J, with 9 bases in the middle. This CDR3 region has 14 residues. This chain's CDR3 is CASTPGPNTGELFF. CDR3 DNA sequence: TGTGCCAGCACCCCGGGGCCGAACACCGGGGAGCTGTTTTTT.

This clonotype appeared a few times. The gene calls are TRBV3-1 and TRBJ1-2; 8 bases match TRBD1. CDR1 is LGHDT, CDR2 YNNKEL, per germline (reference sequence). The CDR3 has 13 amino acids. The trim removed 6 bases at V and 4 bases at J, leaving 4 bases unmatched. The CDR3 here is CASSPTGGYGYTF. CDR3 nucleotides: TGTGCCAGCAGTCCAACAGGGGGCTATGGCTACACCTTC.

This clonotype was observed many times. The V call is TRBV4-1, the J call TRBJ1-5; 10 nucleotides agree with TRBD1. The CDR3 runs to 17 residues. The V and J ends lost 3 bases and 3 bases, in that order; junction bases with no gene match: 8. CDR1 MGHRA and CDR2 YSYEKL come from the germline V gene. The CDR3 nucleotides are TGCGCCAGCAGCCACGGATCCGGGACAGGGGACAATCAGCCCCAGCATTTT. Encoded protein: CASSHGSGTGDNQPQHF.

This clonotype appeared a few times. CDR3 region: CASSPINQPQHF. For the CDR3, the DNA is TGTGCCAGCAGTCCAATAAATCAGCCCCAGCATTTT. V gene TRBV12-3 or TRBV12-4 combines with J gene TRBJ1-5; D gene unclear. V lost 5 bases and J lost 4, with 6 bases in between. The CDR3 loop spans 12 amino acids.

This sequence joins TRBV4-1 and TRBJ1-2, with a possible D match to TRBD1 (6 bases). The germline CDR1 and CDR2 sequences are MGHRA and YSYEKL. The CDR3 is 15 residues long. With 6 bases removed from V and 6 bases from J, the gap between germline ends came to 20 bases. The CDR3 DNA reads TGCGCCAGCAGGCAAAACAGGGACTTGGTGGATGGCTACACCTTC. The encoded protein is CASRQNRDLVDGYTF.

This clonotype has just a few counts. This chain uses TRBV6-2 or TRBV6-3 with TRBJ2-5, with D uncertain. Trimming removed 0 bases from V and 5 bases from J, with 13 bases in between. Germline V gene data show CDR1 as MNHEY and CDR2 as SVGEGT. CDR3 length: 15 residues. The DNA of the CDR3 is TGTGCCAGCAGTTACTCATCTGGGTTTGGGGAGACCCAGTACTTC. Protein product: CASSYSSGFGETQYF.